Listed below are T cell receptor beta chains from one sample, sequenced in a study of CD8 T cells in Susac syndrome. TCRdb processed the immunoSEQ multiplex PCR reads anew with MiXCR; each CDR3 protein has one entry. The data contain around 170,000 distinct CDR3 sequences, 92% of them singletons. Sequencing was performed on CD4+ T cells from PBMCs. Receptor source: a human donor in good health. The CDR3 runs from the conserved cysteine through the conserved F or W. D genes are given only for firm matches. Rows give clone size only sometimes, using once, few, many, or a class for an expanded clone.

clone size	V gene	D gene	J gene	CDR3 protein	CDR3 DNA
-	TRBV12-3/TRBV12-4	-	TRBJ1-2	CASTSGPLPYTF	TGTGCCAGCACCTCGGGTCCGCTCCCCTACACCTTC
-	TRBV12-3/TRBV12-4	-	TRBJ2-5	CASSPNQGRETQYF	TGTGCCAGCAGCCCAAACCAGGGTCGGGAGACCCAGTACTTC
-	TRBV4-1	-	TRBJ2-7	CASSREASIVYEQYF	TGCGCCAGCAGCCGTGAGGCAAGCATAGTCTACGAGCAGTACTTC
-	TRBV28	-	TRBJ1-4	CASSPGDSYNEKLFF	TGTGCCAGCAGTCCCGGGGATTCCTATAATGAAAAACTGTTTTTT
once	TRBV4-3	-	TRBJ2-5	CASSQERGETQYF	TGCGCCAGCAGCCAAGAAAGGGGAGAGACCCAGTACTTC
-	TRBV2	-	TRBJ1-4	CASRRGNEKLFF	TGTGCCAGCCGTCGGGGGAATGAAAAACTGTTTTTT
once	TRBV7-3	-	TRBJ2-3	CASSGTSRTQYF	TGTGCCAGCAGCGGGACGTCGAGGACGCAGTATTTT
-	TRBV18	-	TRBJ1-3	CASSPRVGGNTIYF	TGTGCCAGCTCACCACGGGTCGGTGGAAACACCATATATTTT
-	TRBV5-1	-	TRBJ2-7	CASSLRAGPPYEQYF	TGCGCCAGCAGCTTGCGGGCGGGGCCCCCCTACGAGCAGTACTTC
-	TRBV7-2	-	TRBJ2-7	CASSPFGGASYEQYF	TGTGCCAGCAGCCCATTTGGGGGCGCCTCCTACGAGCAGTACTTC
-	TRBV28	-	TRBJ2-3	CASSTDTQYF	TGTGCCAGTAGCACAGATACGCAGTATTTT
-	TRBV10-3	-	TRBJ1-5	CAISERGIDQPQHF	TGTGCCATCAGTGAAAGGGGTATAGATCAGCCCCAGCATTTT
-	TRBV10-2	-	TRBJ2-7	CASSGSGNEQYF	TGCGCCAGCAGTGGCTCGGGGAACGAGCAGTACTTC
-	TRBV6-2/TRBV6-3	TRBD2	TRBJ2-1	CASSPPGLAGGGQFF	TGTGCCAGCAGCCCACCGGGACTAGCGGGAGGGGGGCAGTTCTTC
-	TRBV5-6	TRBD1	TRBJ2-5	CASSLSGGAEETQYF	TGTGCCAGCAGCTTATCAGGGGGCGCCGAGGAGACCCAGTACTTC
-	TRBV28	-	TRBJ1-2	CASSLKGHGYTF	TGTGCCAGCAGTTTAAAGGGACATGGCTACACCTTC
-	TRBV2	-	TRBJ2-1	CASTMVNNEQFF	TGTGCCAGCACAATGGTTAACAATGAGCAGTTCTTC
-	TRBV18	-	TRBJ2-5	CASSPPGGARETQYF	TGTGCCAGCTCACCCCCTGGAGGGGCCAGGGAGACCCAGTACTTC
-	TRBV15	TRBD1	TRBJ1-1	CATSRDRGGYGTEAFF	TGTGCCACCAGCAGAGATCGAGGGGGCTATGGCACTGAAGCTTTCTTT
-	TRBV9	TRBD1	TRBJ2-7	CASSETGAALEQYF	TGTGCCAGCAGCGAGACAGGGGCCGCTTTGGAGCAGTACTTC
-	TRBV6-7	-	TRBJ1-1	CASSYVGDTEAFF	TGTGCCAGCAGTTACGTAGGGGACACTGAAGCTTTCTTT
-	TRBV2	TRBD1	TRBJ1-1	CASNRDRERTEAFF	TGTGCCAGCAACCGGGACAGGGAGAGAACTGAAGCTTTCTTT
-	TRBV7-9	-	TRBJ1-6	CASSFYRDNSPLHF	TGTGCCAGCAGCTTTTACAGAGATAATTCACCCCTCCACTTT
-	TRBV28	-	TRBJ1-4	CASSPPGGEEKLFF	TGTGCCAGCAGTCCGCCCGGGGGCGAAGAAAAACTGTTTTTT
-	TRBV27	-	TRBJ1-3	CASSPLWTEDAGNTIYF	TGTGCCAGCAGCCCCCTCTGGACGGAGGATGCTGGAAACACCATATATTTT
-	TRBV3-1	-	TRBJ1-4	CASSPPGGLRGEKLFF	TGTGCCAGCAGCCCTCCCGGTGGACTCCGGGGGGAAAAACTGTTTTTT
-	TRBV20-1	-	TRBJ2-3	CSASPKRVAADTQYF	TGCAGTGCTAGTCCCAAAAGGGTAGCGGCAGATACGCAGTATTTT
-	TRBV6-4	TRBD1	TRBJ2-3	CASSVGTASTDTQYF	TGTGCCAGCAGTGTTGGGACAGCCTCCACAGATACGCAGTATTTT
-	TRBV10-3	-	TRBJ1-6	CAISESKNSPLHF	TGTGCCATCAGTGAGTCGAAGAATTCACCCCTCCACTTT
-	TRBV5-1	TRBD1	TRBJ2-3	CASSWGTGGRTDTQYF	TGCGCCAGCAGCTGGGGGACAGGGGGCCGGACAGATACGCAGTATTTT
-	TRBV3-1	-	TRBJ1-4	CASSRRTDGEKLFF	TGTGCCAGCAGCCGTCGGACGGACGGTGAAAAACTGTTTTTT
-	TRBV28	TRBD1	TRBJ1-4	CASQTGGEKLFF	TGTGCCAGCCAGACAGGGGGAGAAAAACTGTTTTTT
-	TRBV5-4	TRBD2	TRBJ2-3	CATERQRGGNTQYF	TGTGCCACCGAACGACAGCGGGGGGGAAATACGCAGTATTTT